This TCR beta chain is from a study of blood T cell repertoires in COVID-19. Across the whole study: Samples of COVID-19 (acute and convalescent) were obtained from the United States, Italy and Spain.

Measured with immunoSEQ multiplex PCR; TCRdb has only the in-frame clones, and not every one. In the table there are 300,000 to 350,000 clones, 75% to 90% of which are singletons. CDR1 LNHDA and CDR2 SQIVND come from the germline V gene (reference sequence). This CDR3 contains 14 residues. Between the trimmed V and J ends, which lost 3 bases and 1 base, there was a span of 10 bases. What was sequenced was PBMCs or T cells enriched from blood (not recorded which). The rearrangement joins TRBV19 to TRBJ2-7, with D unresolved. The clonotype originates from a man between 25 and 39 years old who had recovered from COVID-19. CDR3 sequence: CASSIRVPSYEQYF. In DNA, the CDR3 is TGTGCCAGTAGTATTCGGGTCCCATCCTACGAGCAGTACTTC.